This T cell receptor beta chain was sequenced during a study of T cells after posttransplantation cyclophosphamide. Whole-study findings and limits: Tissue-infiltrating T cells from skin or gut overlapped little with blood T cells. Recipient CMV seropositivity and CMV reactivation strongly tracked TRB clonality. Later blood repertoires were often dominated by clones from the donor CD8+ memory compartment.

This clone was seen ten or more times. Its antigen is unidentified. Generated by immunoSEQ multiplex PCR, the TCRdb table keeps only in-frame clones and is missing some. Singletons are absent from the sample, which has more than 3,000 clones. Treatment was busulfan-fludarabine conditioning, a marrow graft, and cyclophosphamide on days +3 and +4. The V gene's germline CDR1 is SGHRS and CDR2 YFSETQ. The V segment lost 4 bases and the J segment 7 bases; nucleotides outside the gene matches: 9. CDR3 length equals 15 residues. The sample in question was PBMCs, obtained 84 days after allogeneic stem cell transplant with posttransplant cyclophosphamide. The TCR sequence derives from a female patient aged 40 to 50 who received an allogeneic stem cell transplant from a related donor, was CMV-positive, and had no GVHD. The graft donor may have contributed some T cells. The chain is built from TRBV5-1 and TRBJ1-4; 8 nucleotides align to TRBD1. CDR3 in DNA: TGCGCCAGCAGCATCTCGGGACAGGCCCGTGAAAAACTGTTTTTT. This encodes CASSISGQAREKLFF.